This T cell receptor (beta chain) is drawn from a study of cytomegalovirus exposure and HLA in healthy donors. Study results and limitations: In a later analysis, most CMV-associated TCR beta chains appeared HLA-restricted.

60 Vbeta and 13 Jbeta primers were used in PCR. Produced via immunoSEQ multiplex PCR; TCRdb's table is partial and in-frame only. The sample holds over 40,000 clones. With respect to this clone: Its target is not known.

This CDR3 spans 13 amino acids. Germline CDR1 is SQVTM and CDR2 is ANQGSEA. V lost 2 bases to trimming and J lost 1 base, with 8 bases between them. This TCR was recovered from a middle-aged woman in good health and CMV-seronegative. Sequencing input: PBMCs. V and J are TRBV29-1 and TRBJ1-1; no firm D call. The DNA for the CDR3 is TGCAGCGTTGAACCGTTCCCGAACACTGAAGCTTTCTTT. It yields the protein CSVEPFPNTEAFF.